The 18 T cell receptor beta chains reported below all come from one sample, sequenced in a study of blood T cell repertoires in COVID-19. The method was immunoSEQ multiplex PCR; TCRdb's version includes in-frame clones alone and lacks a portion of them. The sample includes about 94,000 clones, 80% to 85% seen only once; the top ten take approximately 6.8%. The sequenced sample was peripheral blood. These receptors came from a man in his fifties or sixties with acute or convalescent COVID-19.

V and J are TRBV7-7 and TRBJ2-5; TRBD2 aligns across 12 bases. V lost 6 bases and J lost 1; bases outside the gene matches: 6. Germline V CDR1 and CDR2: SSHAT, FNYEAQ (reference sequence). This CDR3 comprises 16 residues. CDR3 DNA sequence: TGTGCCAGCAGTTCAGGACTAGCGGGAATCCAAGAGACCCAGTACTTC. Its protein product is CASSSGLAGIQETQYF.

This chain links TRBV11-2 with TRBJ1-6; 12 nucleotides align to TRBD1. V dropped 5 bases and J dropped 11; count of bases not matched to a gene: 7. Germline loops: CDR1 SGHAT, CDR2 FQNNGV. The CDR3 contains 15 residues. This chain's CDR3 is CASSGGTGGSTPLHF. CDR3 in DNA: TGTGCCAGCAGCGGAGGGACAGGGGGCAGTACACCCCTCCACTTT.

This clone was observed once. The rearrangement joins TRBV6-5 to TRBJ2-7, with 8 bases lining up with TRBD1. The CDR3 is 15 residues long. Unmatched junction bases numbered 10, after V lost 2 bases and J lost 7 bases. Germline CDR1 is MNHEY and CDR2 is SVGAGI. CDR3 coding DNA: TGTGCCAGCAGTTACCTGACAGGGGCCGGTATTGAGCAGTACTTC. This translates into CASSYLTGAGIEQYF.

J is TRBJ1-1 and V is TRBV7-2, with 9 positions matching TRBD1. CDR1 is SGHTA, CDR2 FQGNSA, per germline. This CDR3 comprises 17 residues. The V and J ends lost 4 bases and 1 base, in that order; junction bases with no gene match: 10. The CDR3 DNA reads TGTGCCAGCAGCTGGAGGGCACAGGGGGCTCAGAACACTGAAGCTTTCTTT. As protein: CASSWRAQGAQNTEAFF.

The chain couples TRBV12-3 or TRBV12-4 to TRBJ2-7, with a weak D call TRBD1 (5 bases). V was clipped by 7 bases and J by 0 bases, with 10 bases between them. The CDR3 length is 13 residues. CDR3 sequence: CASTIGHSYEQYF. The DNA for the CDR3 is TGTGCCAGCACCATAGGACACTCCTACGAGCAGTACTTC.

The chain links TRBV5-6 to TRBJ2-7; D might be TRBD1 (6 bases). Germline V CDR1 and CDR2: SGHDT, YYEEEE. V lost 3 bases and J lost 3, with 10 bases in between. This CDR3 region has 13 residues. The CDR3 loop reads CASSSDSNYEQYF. For the CDR3, the DNA is TGTGCCAGCAGCTCGGACAGTAACTACGAGCAGTACTTC.

The chain has TRBV25-1 and TRBJ1-3; TRBD1 is a possible D gene (6 bases). The CDR3 is 14 amino acids. Germline CDR1 and CDR2: MGHDK and SYGVNS. The V gene lost 5 bases and the J gene lost 6 bases, with 14 bases spanning the gap. The CDR3 region has the DNA TGTGCCAGCAGTCAAACGGGGGGCGAAAACACCATATATTTT. This gives the protein CASSQTGGENTIYF.

This sequence joins TRBV29-1 and TRBJ2-7, with 10 bases fitting TRBD1. The CDR3 contains 13 residues. V dropped 3 bases and J dropped 4; count of bases not matched to a gene: 3. Per the germline V gene, CDR1 is SQVTM and CDR2 is ANQGSEA. In DNA, the CDR3 is TGCAGCGTTGATTCGGGACAGGGGTACGAGCAGTACTTC. Translated: CSVDSGQGYEQYF.

This chain uses TRBV18 with TRBJ1-3; D gene unclear. The CDR3 is made up of 16 amino acids. CDR1 and CDR2 from the germline V gene are KGHSH and LQKENI. V was cut by 4 bases and J by 0 bases, with 13 bases left in between. In DNA, the CDR3 is TGTGCCAGCTCACGGTCCGTACTAACCTCTGGAAACACCATATATTTT. Protein sequence: CASSRSVLTSGNTIYF.

This clone was counted between two and nine times. The rearrangement joins TRBV6-5 to TRBJ1-2; D is possibly TRBD1 (5 bases). The CDR3 runs 12 residues. With 6 bases removed from V and 6 bases from J, the gap between germline ends came to 11 bases. Germline V gene lookup returns CDR1 MNHEY and CDR2 SVGAGI. The CDR3 nucleotides read TGTGCCAGCAGCCGGGACTGGGATGGCTACACCTTC. It yields the protein CASSRDWDGYTF.

This clone came up a few times. The rearrangement joins TRBV20-1 to TRBJ2-7, with a tentative D call TRBD2 (5 bases). Germline assignment: CDR1 DFQATT and CDR2 SNEGSKA (reference sequence). The V end was cut by 5 bases, the J end by 1 base, with 6 bases between. The CDR3 is 11 amino acids. CDR3 bases: TGCAGTGCTTGGGAGTCCTACGAGCAGTACTTC. Its translation is CSAWESYEQYF.

The V call is TRBV5-1, the J call TRBJ2-3, with 8 bases matching TRBD2. The CDR3 totals 14 residues. CDR1 is SGHRS and CDR2 is YFSETQ in the germline V gene. V was clipped by 2 bases and J by 3 bases; unmatched bases: 2. The CDR3 DNA reads as TGCGCCAGCAGCTTTAGCGGGGTAACAGATACGCAGTATTTT. As protein: CASSFSGVTDTQYF.

This clone has just one count. The V and J genes are TRBV6-6 and TRBJ1-2, with a weak D call TRBD1 (6 bases). Trimming removed 7 bases at V and 3 bases at J, with 18 bases between. CDR1 MNHNY and CDR2 SVGAGI come from the germline V gene (reference sequence). There are 15 residues in the CDR3. In DNA, the CDR3 is TGTGCCAGCACTCCTAGAAGGACAGACGACTATGGCTACACCTTC. This sequence encodes CASTPRRTDDYGYTF.

This clone was detected only a few times. The chain links TRBV12-5 to TRBJ1-5; D ambiguous. V was trimmed by 5 bases and J by 12 bases, leaving 20 bases between them. CDR3 size: 14 residues. CDR1 LGHNT and CDR2 FRNRAP come from the germline V gene. The CDR3 is CASGPPGRPGNQHF. In nucleotides, the CDR3 is TGTGCTAGTGGTCCTCCGGGGAGGCCGGGAAACCAGCATTTT.

The chain combines TRBV10-3 with TRBJ1-2; tentatively, D is TRBD1 (6 bases). Trimming cost V 7 bases and J 4 bases, with 10 bases left between them. In germline, CDR1 is ENHRY, CDR2 SYGVKD. The CDR3 covers 12 residues. The CDR3 bases are TGTGCCATCACCTCGGACAGCTATGGCTACACCTTC. Amino acids: CAITSDSYGYTF.

A few counts support this clone. This rearrangement joins TRBV19 to TRBJ2-7; tentatively, D is TRBD2 (6 bases). The CDR3 covers 15 residues. With 5 bases removed from V and 0 bases from J, the gap between germline ends came to 14 bases. The germline V gene encodes CDR1 LNHDA and CDR2 SQIVND (reference sequence). The CDR3 bases are TGTGCCAGTAGTTCTTTCGGGACTGCCTCCTACGAGCAGTACTTC. As protein: CASSSFGTASYEQYF.

The chain carries TRBV12-5 and TRBJ2-1; TRBD2 matches 8 bases. The CDR3 is made up of 18 amino acids. Germline lookup yields CDR1 LGHNT and CDR2 FRNRAP. V lost 3 bases to trimming and J lost 2 bases; unmatched junction nucleotides: 12. The CDR3 region is CASGFAPSGGGTYNEQFF. The DNA for the CDR3 is TGTGCTAGTGGTTTTGCCCCGTCGGGGGGGGGTACCTACAATGAGCAGTTCTTC.

This clone was recorded only once. The chain joins TRBV2 to TRBJ2-7, with 9 nucleotides matching TRBD2. This CDR3 has 15 amino acids. The germline V gene has CDR1 SNHLY and CDR2 FYNNEI. The V segment lost 7 bases and the J segment 0 bases; nucleotides outside the gene matches: 7. As DNA, the CDR3 is TGTGCCAGCACAATGAGCGGGGGGTTCTCCTACGAGCAGTACTTC. Its translation is CASTMSGGFSYEQYF.